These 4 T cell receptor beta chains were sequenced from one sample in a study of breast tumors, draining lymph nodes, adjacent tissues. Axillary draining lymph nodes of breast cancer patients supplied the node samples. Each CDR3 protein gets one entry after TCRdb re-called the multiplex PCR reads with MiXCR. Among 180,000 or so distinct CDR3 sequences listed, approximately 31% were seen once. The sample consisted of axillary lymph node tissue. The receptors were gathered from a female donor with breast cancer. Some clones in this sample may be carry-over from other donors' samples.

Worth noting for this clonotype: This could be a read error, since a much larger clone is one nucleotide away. The CDR3 coding sequence is TGTGCCAGTAGTATAGGCCACGAGGATGGTCGCGAGCAGTACTTC. This encodes CASSIGHEDGREQYF. The gene calls are TRBV19 and TRBJ2-7; D is uncertain. V lost 1 base, J lost 6 bases, and 16 bases lay in between. The germline V gene encodes CDR1 LNHDA and CDR2 SQIVND (reference sequence). The CDR3 spans 15 residues.

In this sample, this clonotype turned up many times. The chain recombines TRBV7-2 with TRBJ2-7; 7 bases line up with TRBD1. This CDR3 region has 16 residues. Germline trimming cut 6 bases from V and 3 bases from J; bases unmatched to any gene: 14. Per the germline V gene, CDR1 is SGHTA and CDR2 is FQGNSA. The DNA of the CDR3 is TGTGCCAGCAGTCATCTACAGGGGACCTTGTACTACGAGCAGTACTTC. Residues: CASSHLQGTLYYEQYF.

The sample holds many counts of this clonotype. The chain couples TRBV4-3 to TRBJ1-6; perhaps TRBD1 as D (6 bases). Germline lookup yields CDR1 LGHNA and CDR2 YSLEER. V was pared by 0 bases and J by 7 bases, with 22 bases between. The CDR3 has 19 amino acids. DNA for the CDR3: TGCGCCAGCAGCCAAGACGGGTCAACGGGAGGGGGTGCGAATTCACCCCTCCACTTT. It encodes CASSQDGSTGGGANSPLHF.

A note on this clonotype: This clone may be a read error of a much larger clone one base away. CDR3 nucleotide sequence: TGTGCCAGCAGCTTAGTCGGGGAGTGGCGCTACGAGCAGCACTTC. Amino acids: CASSLVGEWRYEQHF. This rearrangement joins TRBV7-9 to TRBJ2-7; D might be TRBD2 (5 bases). The CDR3 has 15 amino acids. Germline V gene sequence: CDR1 SEHNR, CDR2 FQNEAQ (reference sequence).